This T cell receptor beta chain was profiled in a study of tumor and adjacent non-tumor tissue in lung cancer. Study findings and constraints: Tumor repertoires had a smaller top 100 clone share than normal lung. Tumor TCR diversity, when higher, was linked to shorter survival.

The template was RNA from unsorted bulk tissue. Comment on this clonotype: Its antigen is currently unknown. At one boundary the junction diverges from the germline segment, which might be a read error.

This CDR3 region has 17 residues. Germline V gene sequence: CDR1 MNHNY, CDR2 SVGAGI (reference sequence). The library came from three nested PCR rounds adapted from ARM-PCR protocols. In TCRdb, the multiplex PCR reads were re-called with MiXCR into one record per CDR3 protein. The table lists about 93,000 distinct CDR3 sequences, 67% of them singletons. The rearrangement joins TRBV6-6 to TRBJ1-6; D not certain. The sample consisted of lung tumor tissue. This TCR came from a man aged 60 to 75 with non-small cell lung cancer. The CDR3 reads CASTYSEEDLYNSPLHF. CDR3 coding DNA: TGTGCCAGCACTTACAGCGAGGAGGACTTGTATAATTCACCCCTCCACTTT.